What follows describes a single T cell receptor (beta chain). As yet, its antigen is unknown. The CDR3 runs to 14 residues. The V and J ends lost 2 bases and 8 bases respectively, with 13 bases between them. CDR1 is SGHTA, CDR2 FQGNSA, per germline. This record belongs to a study of graft-versus-host responses after intestinal transplantation. Overall study: All recipients were given anti-thymocyte globulin induction, and tacrolimus and steroids were then administered for three to four years.

Notes on the study in general: Individuals carrying graft-donor T cell macrochimerism showed high graft-versus-host to host-versus-graft clonal ratios in allografts. Detected in recipient marrow were GvH clones, some of which were first observed in ileum or blood. Early HvG declines after transplant were associated with peak circulating GvH clone levels.

The protocol was immunoSEQ multiplex PCR, while the TCRdb copy is restricted to in-frame clones and leaves out a portion. The sample has 25,000 to 35,000 clones, 87% seen once; the top ten hold around 10%. This TCR was sampled from a human patient who received an intestinal transplant, so some T cells may come from the graft donor. The chain carries TRBV7-2 and TRBJ2-1; TRBD2 is a possible D gene (6 bases). Sequencing used PBMCs, obtained about 420 days after intestinal transplantation. The CDR3 spells CASSLRGGGYEQFF. CDR3 nucleotide sequence: TGTGCCAGCAGCTTACGGGGAGGAGGCTATGAGCAGTTCTTC.